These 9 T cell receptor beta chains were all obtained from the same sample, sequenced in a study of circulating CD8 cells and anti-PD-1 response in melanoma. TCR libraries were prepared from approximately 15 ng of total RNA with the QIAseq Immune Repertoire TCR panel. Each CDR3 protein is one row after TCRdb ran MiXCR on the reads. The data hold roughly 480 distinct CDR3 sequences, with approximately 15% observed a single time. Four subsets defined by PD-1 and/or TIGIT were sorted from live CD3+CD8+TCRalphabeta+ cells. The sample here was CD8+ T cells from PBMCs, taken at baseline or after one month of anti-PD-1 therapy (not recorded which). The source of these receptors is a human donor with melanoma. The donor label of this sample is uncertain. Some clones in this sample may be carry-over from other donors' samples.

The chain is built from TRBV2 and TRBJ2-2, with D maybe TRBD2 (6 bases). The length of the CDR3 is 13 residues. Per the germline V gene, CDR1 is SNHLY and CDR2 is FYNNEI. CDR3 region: CVGGGLATGELFF. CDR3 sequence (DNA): TGTGTGGGAGGCGGCCTAGCGACCGGGGAGCTGTTTTTT.

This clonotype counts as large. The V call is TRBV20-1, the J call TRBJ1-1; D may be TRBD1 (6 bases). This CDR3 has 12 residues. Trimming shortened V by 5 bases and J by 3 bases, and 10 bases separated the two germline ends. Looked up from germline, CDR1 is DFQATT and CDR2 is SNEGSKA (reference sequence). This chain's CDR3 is CSALRGDTEAFF. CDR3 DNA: TGCAGTGCTCTTAGGGGGGACACTGAAGCTTTCTTT.

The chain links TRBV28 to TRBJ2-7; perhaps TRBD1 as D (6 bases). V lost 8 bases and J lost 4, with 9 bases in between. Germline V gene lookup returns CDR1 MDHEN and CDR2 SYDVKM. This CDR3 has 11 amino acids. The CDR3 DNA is TGTGCCAGCGCAACAGGGTACGAGCAGTACTTC. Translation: CASATGYEQYF.

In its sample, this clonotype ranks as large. The chain's CDR3 is CASSVAGGSGANVLTF. Here the CDR3 DNA reads TGTGCCAGCAGTGTAGCGGGAGGCTCTGGGGCCAACGTCCTGACTTTC. The V call is TRBV6-1, the J call TRBJ2-6, with TRBD2 matching over 10 bases. This CDR3 region has 16 residues. Trimming took 4 bases from V and 0 from J; bases not matched to a gene: 0. Germline CDR1 and CDR2: MNHNS and SASEGT.

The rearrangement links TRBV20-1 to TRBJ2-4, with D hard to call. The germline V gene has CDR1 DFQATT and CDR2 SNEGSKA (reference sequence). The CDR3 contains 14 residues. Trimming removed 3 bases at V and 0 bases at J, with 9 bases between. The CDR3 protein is CSASGLLAKNIQYF. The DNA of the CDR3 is TGCAGTGCTAGTGGGCTGCTAGCCAAAAACATTCAGTACTTC.

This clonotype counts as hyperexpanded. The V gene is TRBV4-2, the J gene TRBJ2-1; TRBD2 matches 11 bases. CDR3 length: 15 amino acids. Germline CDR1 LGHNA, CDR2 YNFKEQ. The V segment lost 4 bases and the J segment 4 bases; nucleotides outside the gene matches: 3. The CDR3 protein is CASSPGLAEYNEQFF. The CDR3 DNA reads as TGTGCCAGCAGCCCGGGACTAGCGGAGTACAATGAGCAGTTCTTC.

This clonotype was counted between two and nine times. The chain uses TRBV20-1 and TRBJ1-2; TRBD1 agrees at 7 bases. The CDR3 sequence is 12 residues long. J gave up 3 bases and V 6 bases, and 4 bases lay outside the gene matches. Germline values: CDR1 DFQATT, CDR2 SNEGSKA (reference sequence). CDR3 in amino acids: CSANDRDYGYTF. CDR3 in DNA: TGCAGTGCCAACGACAGGGACTATGGCTACACCTTC.

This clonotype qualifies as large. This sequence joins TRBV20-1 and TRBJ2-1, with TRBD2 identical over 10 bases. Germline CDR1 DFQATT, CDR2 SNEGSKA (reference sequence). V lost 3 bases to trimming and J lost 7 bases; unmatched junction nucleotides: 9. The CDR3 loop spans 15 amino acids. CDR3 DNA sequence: TGCAGTGCTAGGGGGGTTAGCGGGAGGATGAATGAGCAGTTCTTC. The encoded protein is CSARGVSGRMNEQFF.

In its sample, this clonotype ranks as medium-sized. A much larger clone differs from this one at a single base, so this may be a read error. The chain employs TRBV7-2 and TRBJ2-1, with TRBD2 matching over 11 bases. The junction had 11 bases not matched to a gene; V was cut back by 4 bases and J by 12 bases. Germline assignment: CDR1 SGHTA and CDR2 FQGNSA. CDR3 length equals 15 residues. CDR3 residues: CASSSTSGRGLGQFF. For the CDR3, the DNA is TGTGCCAGCAGCTCTACTAGCGGGAGAGGTCTTGGGCAGTTCTTC.